These 24 T cell receptor beta chains originate from one sample sequenced in a study of radiation and T cells in renal cell carcinoma. Time point: blood 4 weeks post-SBRT, at nephrectomy. Stated treatment: 15 Gy SBRT to primary tumor, nephrectomy 4 weeks later. Repertoires were generated with immunoSEQ multiplex PCR, while TCRdb's copy carries only in-frame clones and drops some. The sample lists under 200,000 clones, 88% occurring once. The material sequenced was blood, taken from a patient whose treatment included radiotherapy and nephrectomy. The receptors here all came from a woman between 45 and 65 years old with renal cell carcinoma.

This chain joins TRBV10-2 and TRBJ1-6; D is unresolved. The ends were cut back, 10 bases at V and 13 bases at J, with 29 bases in the middle. The germline V gene encodes CDR1 WSHSY and CDR2 SAAADI. CDR3 length: 16 residues. CDR3 DNA sequence: TGCGCCAACACCCCCCCGGTGGGTTTTATAAGTAGGCCCCTCCACTTT. The encoded protein is CANTPPVGFISRPLHF.

This clone showed up just a few times. J is TRBJ1-1 and V is TRBV29-1; D is undetermined. The germline V and J ends were trimmed by 3 bases and 5 bases, with 13 bases remaining between them. The length of the CDR3 is 13 residues. CDR1 and CDR2 (germline): SQVTM, ANQGSEA. The CDR3 DNA reads TGCAGCGTTGAGACGAGGGTTAGTACTGAAGCTTTCTTT. Translated, it gives CSVETRVSTEAFF.

The chain has TRBV11-2 and TRBJ2-7; D perhaps matches TRBD2 (6 bases). This CDR3 has 14 residues. Germline V lookup: CDR1 SGHAT, CDR2 FQNNGV. Trimming cost V 5 bases and J 0 bases, with 11 bases left between them. The DNA for the CDR3 is TGTGCCAGCAGCCCGACGGGACTCTCCTACGAGCAGTACTTC. It specifies CASSPTGLSYEQYF. The whole variable domain, filled in from reference TRBV11-2 and TRBJ2-7, reads EAGVAQSPRYKIIEKRQSVAFWCNPISGHATLYWYQQILGQGPKLLIQFQNNGVVDDSQLPKDRFSAERLKGVDSTLKIQPAKLEDSAVYLCASSPTGLSYEQYFGPGTRLTVT.

The rearrangement links TRBV7-2 to TRBJ2-5; a weak D match, TRBD2 (5 bases). The CDR3 loop spans 14 amino acids. V was shortened by 0 bases and J by 0 bases, with 5 bases between the two germline ends. Germline-derived CDR1 and CDR2 are SGHTA and FQGNSA. CDR3 protein: CASSLAGDQETQYF. The CDR3 coding sequence is TGTGCCAGCAGCTTAGCCGGGGACCAAGAGACCCAGTACTTC.

CDR3 loop: CASSPGGIQETQYF. The DNA of the CDR3 is TGCGCCAGCAGCCCCGGAGGTATCCAAGAGACCCAGTACTTC. The chain combines TRBV5-1 with TRBJ2-5, with TRBD2 as a possible D gene (5 bases). Germline CDR1 and CDR2: SGHRS and YFSETQ. The CDR3 is made up of 14 amino acids. The V gene lost 4 bases and the J gene lost 1 base, with 11 bases spanning the gap. Looking up the rest from reference TRBV5-1 and TRBJ2-5 gives the full variable domain: KAGVTQTPRYLIKTRGQQVTLSCSPISGHRSVSWYQQTPGQGLQFLFEYFSETQRNKGNFPGRFSGRQFSNSRSEMNVSTLELGDSALYLCASSPGGIQETQYFGPGTRLLVL.

V usage is TRBV29-1 and J usage is TRBJ2-3; the D gene is possibly TRBD2 (6 bases). V gave up 6 bases and J gave up 6 bases, with 16 bases separating them. Germline V lookup: CDR1 SQVTM, CDR2 ANQGSEA. The CDR3 covers 13 residues. The CDR3 DNA is TGCAGCGTGACCGACGGGGGATCCGATACGCAGTATTTT. Its translation: CSVTDGGSDTQYF.

The chain carries TRBV7-9 and TRBJ1-1, with D unclear. Trimming shortened V by 0 bases and J by 1 base, and 6 bases separated the two germline ends. The V gene's germline CDR1 is SEHNR and CDR2 FQNEAQ (reference sequence). The CDR3 sequence is 14 residues long. The CDR3 is CASSLALGNTEAFF. CDR3 sequence (DNA): TGTGCCAGCAGCTTAGCGCTCGGGAACACTGAAGCTTTCTTT.

This clone came up a few times. This chain connects TRBV6-1 to TRBJ1-1; D ambiguous. Trimming took 2 bases from V and 4 from J, leaving 11 bases between them. The CDR3 runs 14 residues. Per the germline V gene, CDR1 is MNHNS and CDR2 is SASEGT. CDR3 coding DNA: TGTGCCAGCAGTGAAACAAGGGCCCTCACTGAAGCTTTCTTT. Protein: CASSETRALTEAFF.

The genes are TRBV19 and TRBJ1-2; no reliable D call. CDR1 and CDR2 from the germline V gene are LNHDA and SQIVND (reference sequence). The CDR3 extends over 16 amino acids. V lost 8 bases, J lost 5 bases, and 24 bases lay in between. CDR3 nucleotides: TGTGCCAGTCACGATAGCGTCCGGGGATGGGGATATGGCTACACCTTC. This codes for CASHDSVRGWGYGYTF.

In its sample, this clone was seen once. V and J are TRBV6-5 and TRBJ2-7; possible D gene TRBD2, 6 bases. Between the trimmed V and J ends, which lost 6 bases and 6 bases, there was a span of 21 bases. Germline V gene data show CDR1 as MNHEY and CDR2 as SVGAGI. The CDR3 runs to 15 residues. Written as DNA, the CDR3 is TGTGCCAGCAGGGAGACTAGACTCTCGTCGCCCGAGCAGTACTTC. Encoded protein: CASRETRLSSPEQYF.

This chain links TRBV19 with TRBJ1-1; TRBD1 matches 7 bases. Germline V lookup: CDR1 LNHDA, CDR2 SQIVND (reference sequence). V shed 7 bases and J 3 bases; nucleotides not matched to a gene: 11. This CDR3 is built from 15 residues. The CDR3: CASTPGTVRHTEAFF. The CDR3 DNA reads TGTGCCAGTACCCCCGGGACAGTCCGGCACACTGAAGCTTTCTTT.

The chain has TRBV5-4 and TRBJ2-5, with TRBD1 identical over 7 bases. J lost 4 bases, V lost 4 bases, and 13 bases had no gene match. The CDR3 length is 16 residues. CDR1 and CDR2 from the germline V gene are SGHNT and YYREEE (reference sequence). CDR3 DNA: TGTGCCAGCAGCCTATGGGACAGCCAGCTAGTAGAGACCCAGTACTTC. Protein sequence: CASSLWDSQLVETQYF.

This chain uses TRBV9 with TRBJ1-2, with TRBD1 matching over 7 bases. Trimming at V came to 4 bases and at J to 0 bases, leaving 9 bases not matched to a gene. Germline V CDR1 and CDR2: SGDLS, YYNGEE. The CDR3 is made up of 16 amino acids. CDR3 region: CASSLRGDRANYGYTF. CDR3 in DNA: TGTGCCAGCAGCCTAAGGGGAGACAGGGCTAACTATGGCTACACCTTC.

This chain uses TRBV19 with TRBJ1-2; D possibly corresponds to TRBD1 (6 bases). The ends were cut back, 7 bases at V and 3 bases at J, with 15 bases in the middle. The CDR3 is 14 residues long. Looked up from germline, CDR1 is LNHDA and CDR2 is SQIVND (reference sequence). The CDR3 bases are TGTGCCAGTATAAGGGGGAGAGGCGACTATGGCTACACCTTC. Amino acids: CASIRGRGDYGYTF.

The chain couples TRBV7-6 to TRBJ1-3, with D tentatively TRBD1 (5 bases). V was cut by 8 bases and J by 3 bases, with 11 bases left in between. Germline V CDR1 and CDR2: SGHVS, FNYEAQ. The CDR3 sequence is 13 residues long. CDR3 region: CASGGRYGNTIYF. The CDR3 bases are TGTGCCAGCGGGGGTCGGTATGGAAACACCATATATTTT. The full variable domain, its missing parts supplied by reference TRBV7-6 and TRBJ1-3, is GAGVSQSPRYKVTKRGQDVALRCDPISGHVSLYWYRQALGQGPEFLTYFNYEAQQDKSGLPNDRFSAERPEGSISTLTIQRTEQRDSAMYRCASGGRYGNTIYFGEGSWLTVV.

This clone was picked up a small number of times. This chain connects TRBV30 to TRBJ1-6; no reliable D call. Trimming removed 0 bases from V and 1 base from J, with 13 bases in between. This CDR3 is built from 17 residues. Looked up from germline, CDR1 is GTSNPN and CDR2 is SVGIG (reference sequence). The CDR3 nucleotides are TGTGCCTGGAGTGTAAGTTCGGAACGATCCTATAATTCACCCCTCCACTTT. As protein: CAWSVSSERSYNSPLHF. Complete variable domain (other parts from reference TRBV30 and TRBJ1-6): SQTIHQWPATLVQPVGSPLSLECTVEGTSNPNLYWYRQAAGRGLQLLFYSVGIGQISSEVPQNLSASRPQDRQFILSSKKLLLSDSGFYLCAWSVSSERSYNSPLHFGNGTRLTVT.

The rearrangement joins TRBV11-2 to TRBJ2-7; D is unresolved. The germline gives CDR1 SGHAT, CDR2 FQNNGV. Trimming stripped 2 bases from V and 3 bases from J, with 8 bases between. This CDR3 spans 13 amino acids. The CDR3 sequence is CASSLFPGYEQYF. CDR3 coding DNA: TGTGCCAGCAGCTTATTTCCGGGCTACGAGCAGTACTTC.

The chain couples TRBV14 to TRBJ1-1; D is uncertain. Germline V gene data show CDR1 as SGHDN and CDR2 as FVKESK. The CDR3 is 14 amino acids. Trimming removed 1 base from V and 4 bases from J, with 10 bases in between. CDR3 loop: CASSQGGEVTEAFF. CDR3 in DNA: TGTGCCAGCAGCCAAGGCGGGGAGGTCACTGAAGCTTTCTTT. The full variable domain, its missing parts supplied by reference TRBV14 and TRBJ1-1, is EAGVTQFPSHSVIEKGQTVTLRCDPISGHDNLYWYRRVMGKEIKFLLHFVKESKQDESGMPNNRFLAERTGGTYSTLKVQPAELEDSGVYFCASSQGGEVTEAFFGQGTRLTVV.

The rearrangement links TRBV6-6 to TRBJ1-1; 7 bases line up with TRBD1. The germline V gene has CDR1 MNHNY and CDR2 SVGAGI (reference sequence). There are 15 residues in the CDR3. Losses at the gene ends were 1 base for V and 6 bases for J; bases not matched to a gene: 8. The CDR3 protein is CASSYWGTEGAEAFF. The CDR3 DNA reads as TGTGCCAGCAGTTACTGGGGGACAGAGGGTGCTGAAGCTTTCTTT.

The gene calls are TRBV4-1 and TRBJ1-5, with a weak D call TRBD1 (5 bases). Trimming took 5 bases from V and 2 from J, leaving 16 bases between them. Germline lookup yields CDR1 MGHRA and CDR2 YSYEKL. The CDR3 spans 16 residues. CDR3 sequence reads: CASSTTGAGGNQPQHF. In DNA, the CDR3 is TGCGCCAGCAGCACCACCGGGGCAGGAGGCAATCAGCCCCAGCATTTT.

CDR3 sequence reads: CASSAPGSGANVLTF. The CDR3, as DNA: TGTGCCAGTAGCGCTCCGGGGTCTGGGGCCAACGTCCTGACTTTC. The V and J genes are TRBV19 and TRBJ2-6, with a weak D call TRBD2 (5 bases). The germline V gene has CDR1 LNHDA and CDR2 SQIVND (reference sequence). The length of the CDR3 is 15 residues. V lost 6 bases to trimming and J lost 1 base, with 10 bases between them. Combining the CDR3 with reference TRBV19 and TRBJ2-6 gives the whole variable domain DGGITQSPKYLFRKEGQNVTLSCEQNLNHDAMYWYRQDPGQGLRLIYYSQIVNDFQKGDIAEGYSVSREKKESFPLTVTSAQKNPTAFYLCASSAPGSGANVLTFGAGSRLTVL.

The rearrangement uses TRBV29-1 and TRBJ2-3; 8 nucleotides match TRBD2. Germline V gene lookup returns CDR1 SQVTM and CDR2 ANQGSEA. This CDR3 is built from 15 residues. Germline trimming cut 6 bases from V and 2 bases from J; bases unmatched to any gene: 10. The CDR3 spells CSVGESGGNTDTQYF. The DNA for the CDR3 is TGCAGCGTGGGTGAGAGCGGGGGAAACACAGATACGCAGTATTTT.

The V and J genes are TRBV7-2 and TRBJ2-3, with D unresolved. Germline CDR1 reads SGHTA; CDR2 reads FQGNSA. V dropped 3 bases and J dropped 2 bases, with 0 bases sitting between them. The CDR3 length is 11 residues. Here the CDR3 reads CASSFTDTQYF. In DNA form, the CDR3 reads TGTGCCAGCAGCTTCACAGATACGCAGTATTTT.

The chain is built from TRBV13 and TRBJ1-1, with 9 bases lining up with TRBD1. The CDR3 spans 12 residues. Germline V gene data show CDR1 as PRHDT and CDR2 as FYEKMQ (reference sequence). Germline trimming cut 3 bases from V and 8 bases from J; bases unmatched to any gene: 1. Here the CDR3 DNA reads TGTGCCAGCAGCTTGACAGGGGGAGAAGCTTTCTTT. The encoded protein is CASSLTGGEAFF.